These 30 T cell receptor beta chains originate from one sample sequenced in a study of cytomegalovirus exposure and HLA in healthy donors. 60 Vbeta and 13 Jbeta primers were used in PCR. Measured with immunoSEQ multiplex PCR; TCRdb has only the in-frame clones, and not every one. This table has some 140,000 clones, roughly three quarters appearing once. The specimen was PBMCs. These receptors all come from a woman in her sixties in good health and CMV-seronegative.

CDR3 sequence reads: CASRTGATSGNTIYF. The CDR3 region has the DNA TGTGCCAGCCGCACAGGGGCTACATCTGGAAACACCATATATTTT. The chain links TRBV2 to TRBJ1-3; 7 positions match TRBD1. Germline V CDR1 and CDR2: SNHLY, FYNNEI. CDR3 length equals 15 residues. The V gene end was trimmed by 8 bases and the J gene end by 1 base; junction bases not matched to a gene: 8.

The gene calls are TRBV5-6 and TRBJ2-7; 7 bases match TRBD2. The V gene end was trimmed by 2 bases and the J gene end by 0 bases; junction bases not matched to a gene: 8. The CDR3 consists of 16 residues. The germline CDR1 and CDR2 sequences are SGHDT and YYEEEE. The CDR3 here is CASSFRSAGSSYEQYF. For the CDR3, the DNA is TGTGCCAGCAGCTTTCGTTCAGCGGGAAGCTCCTACGAGCAGTACTTC. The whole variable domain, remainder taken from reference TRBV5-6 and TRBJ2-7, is DAGVTQSPTHLIKTRGQQVTLRCSPKSGHDTVSWYQQALGQGPQFIFQYYEEEERQRGNFPDRFSGHQFPNYSSELNVNALLLGDSALYLCASSFRSAGSSYEQYFGPGTRLTVT.

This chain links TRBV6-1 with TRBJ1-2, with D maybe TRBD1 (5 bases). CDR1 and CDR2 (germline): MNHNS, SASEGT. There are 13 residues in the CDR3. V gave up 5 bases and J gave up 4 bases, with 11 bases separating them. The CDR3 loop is CASSRTRGYGYTF. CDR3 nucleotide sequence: TGTGCCAGCAGTAGGACAAGAGGCTATGGCTACACCTTC.

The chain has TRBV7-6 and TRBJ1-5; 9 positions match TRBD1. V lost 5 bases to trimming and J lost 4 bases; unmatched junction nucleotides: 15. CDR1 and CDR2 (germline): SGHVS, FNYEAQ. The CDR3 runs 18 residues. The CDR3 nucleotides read TGTGCCAGCAGCCTACAGCGGTCCGGGACAGGGATTAATCAGCCCCAGCATTTT. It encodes CASSLQRSGTGINQPQHF.

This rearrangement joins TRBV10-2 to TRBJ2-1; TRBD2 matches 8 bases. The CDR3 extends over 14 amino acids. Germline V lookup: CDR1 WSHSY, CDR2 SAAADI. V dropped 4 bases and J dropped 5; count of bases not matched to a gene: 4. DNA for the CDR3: TGCGCCAGCAGTGCACTAGCGGCCAACAATGAGCAGTTCTTC. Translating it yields CASSALAANNEQFF.

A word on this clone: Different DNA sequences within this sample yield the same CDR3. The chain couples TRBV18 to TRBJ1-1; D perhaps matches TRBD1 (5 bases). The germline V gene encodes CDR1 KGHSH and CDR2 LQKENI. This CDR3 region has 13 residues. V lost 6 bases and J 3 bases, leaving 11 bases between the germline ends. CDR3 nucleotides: TGTGCCAGCTCCCCCGACAGACACACTGAAGCTTTCTTT. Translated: CASSPDRHTEAFF. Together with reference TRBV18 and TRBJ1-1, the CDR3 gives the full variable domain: NAGVMQNPRHLVRRRGQEARLRCSPMKGHSHVYWYRQLPEEGLKFMVYLQKENIIDESGMPKERFSAEFPKEGPSILRIQQVVRGDSAAYFCASSPDRHTEAFFGQGTRLTVV.

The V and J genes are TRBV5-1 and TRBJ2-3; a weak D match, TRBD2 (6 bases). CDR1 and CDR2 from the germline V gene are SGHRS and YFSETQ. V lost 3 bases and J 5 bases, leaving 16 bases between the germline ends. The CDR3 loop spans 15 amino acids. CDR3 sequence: CASSSTSWGGDTQYF. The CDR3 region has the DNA TGCGCCAGCAGCTCCACTAGTTGGGGAGGAGATACGCAGTATTTT.

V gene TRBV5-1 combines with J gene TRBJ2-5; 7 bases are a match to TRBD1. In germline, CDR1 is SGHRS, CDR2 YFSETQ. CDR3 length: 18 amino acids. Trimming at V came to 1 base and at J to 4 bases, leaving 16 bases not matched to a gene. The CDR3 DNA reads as TGCGCCAGCAGCTTGTCGAGGGCAGACAGGGCCAAAGGAGAGACCCAGTACTTC. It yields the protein CASSLSRADRAKGETQYF.

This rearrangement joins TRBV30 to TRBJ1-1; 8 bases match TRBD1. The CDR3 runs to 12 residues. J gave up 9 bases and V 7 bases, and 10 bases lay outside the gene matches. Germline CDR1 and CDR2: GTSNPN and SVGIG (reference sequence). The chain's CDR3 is CASQQTRGQAFF. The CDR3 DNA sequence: TGTGCCTCCCAGCAGACCAGGGGGCAAGCTTTCTTT.

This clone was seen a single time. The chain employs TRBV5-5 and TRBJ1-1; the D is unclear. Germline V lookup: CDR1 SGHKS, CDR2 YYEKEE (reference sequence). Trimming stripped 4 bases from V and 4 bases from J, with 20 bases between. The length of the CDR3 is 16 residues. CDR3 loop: CASSLNYGGVSTEAFF. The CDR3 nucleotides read TGTGCCAGCAGCCTAAACTATGGCGGGGTGAGCACTGAAGCTTTCTTT.

CDR3 sequence: CATSPTGGLNQPQHF. The CDR3 nucleotides are TGTGCCACCAGCCCGACAGGGGGCCTCAATCAGCCCCAGCATTTT. The V and J genes are TRBV15 and TRBJ1-5; 10 bases are a match to TRBD1. CDR1 and CDR2 (germline): LNHNV, YYDKDF (reference sequence). Trimming at V came to 5 bases and at J to 3 bases, leaving 4 bases not matched to a gene. This CDR3 is built from 15 residues.

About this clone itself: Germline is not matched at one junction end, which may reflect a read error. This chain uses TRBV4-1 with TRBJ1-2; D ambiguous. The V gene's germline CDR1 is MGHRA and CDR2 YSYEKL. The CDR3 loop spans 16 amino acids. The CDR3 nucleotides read TGCGCCAGCAGCCAAGGCTTGGAGGGCCAGAACTATGGCTACCCCTTC. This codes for CASSQGLEGQNYGYPF.

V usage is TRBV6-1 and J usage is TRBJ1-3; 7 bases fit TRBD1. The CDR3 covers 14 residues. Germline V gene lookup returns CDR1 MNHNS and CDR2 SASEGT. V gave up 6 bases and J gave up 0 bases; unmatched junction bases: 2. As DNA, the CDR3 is TGTGCCAGCAGCTGGGACAGCTCTGGAAACACCATATATTTT. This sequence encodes CASSWDSSGNTIYF.

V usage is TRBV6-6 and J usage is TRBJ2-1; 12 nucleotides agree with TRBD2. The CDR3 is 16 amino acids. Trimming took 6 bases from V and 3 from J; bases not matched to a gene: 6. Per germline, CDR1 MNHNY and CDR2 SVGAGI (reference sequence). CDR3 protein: CASSRLAGDFYNEQFF. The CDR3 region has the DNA TGTGCCAGCAGCCGACTAGCGGGGGATTTCTACAATGAGCAGTTCTTC.

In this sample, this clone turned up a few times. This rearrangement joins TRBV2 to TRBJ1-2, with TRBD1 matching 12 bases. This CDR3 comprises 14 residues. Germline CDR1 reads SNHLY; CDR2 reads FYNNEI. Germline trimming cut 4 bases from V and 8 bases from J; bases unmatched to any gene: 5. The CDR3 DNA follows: TGTGCCAGCAGTGGAACCGGGACAGGGGGCGGCTACACCTTC. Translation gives CASSGTGTGGGYTF.

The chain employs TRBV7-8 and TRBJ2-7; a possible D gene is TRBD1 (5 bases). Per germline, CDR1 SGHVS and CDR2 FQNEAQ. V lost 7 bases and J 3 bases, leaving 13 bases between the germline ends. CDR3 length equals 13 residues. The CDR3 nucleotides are TGTGCCAGCACGCGGACACAAGGCTACGAGCAGTACTTC. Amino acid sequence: CASTRTQGYEQYF. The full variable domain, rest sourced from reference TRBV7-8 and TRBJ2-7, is GAGVSQSPRYKVAKRGQDVALRCDPISGHVSLFWYQQALGQGPEFLTYFQNEAQLDKSGLPSDRFFAERPEGSVSTLKIQRTQQEDSAVYLCASTRTQGYEQYFGPGTRLTVT.

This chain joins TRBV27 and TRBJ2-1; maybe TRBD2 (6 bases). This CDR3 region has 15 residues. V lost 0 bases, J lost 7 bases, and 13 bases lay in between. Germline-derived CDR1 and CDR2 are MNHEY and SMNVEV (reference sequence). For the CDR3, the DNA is TGTGCCAGCAGTTTATCGGGTGGGGGGTGGAATGAGCAGTTCTTC. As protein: CASSLSGGGWNEQFF.

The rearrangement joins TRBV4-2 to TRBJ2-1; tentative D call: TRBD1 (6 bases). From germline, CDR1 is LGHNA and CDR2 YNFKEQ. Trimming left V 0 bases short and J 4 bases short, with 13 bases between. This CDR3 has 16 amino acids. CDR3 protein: CASSQEATRGYNEQFF. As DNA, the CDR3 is TGTGCCAGCAGCCAAGAGGCCACCAGGGGTTACAATGAGCAGTTCTTC.

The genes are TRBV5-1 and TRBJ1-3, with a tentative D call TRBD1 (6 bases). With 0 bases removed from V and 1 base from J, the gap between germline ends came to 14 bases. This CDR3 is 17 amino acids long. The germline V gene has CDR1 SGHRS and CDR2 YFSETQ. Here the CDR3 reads CASSLVAQGSSGNTIYF. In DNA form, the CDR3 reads TGCGCCAGCAGCTTGGTGGCACAGGGCTCGTCTGGAAACACCATATATTTT.

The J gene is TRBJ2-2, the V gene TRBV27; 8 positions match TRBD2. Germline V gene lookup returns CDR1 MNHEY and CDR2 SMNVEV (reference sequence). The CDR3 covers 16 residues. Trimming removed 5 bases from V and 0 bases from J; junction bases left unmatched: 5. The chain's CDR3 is CASSQRGFSNTGELFF. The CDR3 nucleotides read TGTGCCAGCAGTCAGCGGGGGTTCTCGAACACCGGGGAGCTGTTTTTT.

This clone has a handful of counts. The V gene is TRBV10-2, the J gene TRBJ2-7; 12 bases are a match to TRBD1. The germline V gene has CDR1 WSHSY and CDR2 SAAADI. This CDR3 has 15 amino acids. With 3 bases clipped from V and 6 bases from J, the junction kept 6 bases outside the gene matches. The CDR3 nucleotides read TGCGCCAGCAGTGATACCGGGACAGGGGGCGCCGAGCAGTACTTC. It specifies CASSDTGTGGAEQYF.

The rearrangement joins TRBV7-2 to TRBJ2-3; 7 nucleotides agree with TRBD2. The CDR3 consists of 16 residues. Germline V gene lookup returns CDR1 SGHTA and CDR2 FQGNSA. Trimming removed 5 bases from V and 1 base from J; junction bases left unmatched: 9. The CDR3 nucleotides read TGTGCCAGCAGCCTGTTGCCCAGCGGGGGCACAGATACGCAGTATTTT. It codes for CASSLLPSGGTDTQYF.

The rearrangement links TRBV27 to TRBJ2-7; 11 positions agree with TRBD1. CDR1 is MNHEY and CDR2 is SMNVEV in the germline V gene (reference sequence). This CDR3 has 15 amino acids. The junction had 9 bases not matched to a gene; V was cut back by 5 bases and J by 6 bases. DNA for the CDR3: TGTGCCAGCAGTCCTAGGACAGGGGGCAAGGGCGAGCAGTACTTC. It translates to CASSPRTGGKGEQYF.

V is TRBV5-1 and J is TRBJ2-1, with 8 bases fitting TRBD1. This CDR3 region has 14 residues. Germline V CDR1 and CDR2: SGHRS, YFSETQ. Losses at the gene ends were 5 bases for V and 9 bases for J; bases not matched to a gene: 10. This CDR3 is CASSSGTGPTEQFF. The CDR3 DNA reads TGCGCCAGCAGTTCCGGGACAGGCCCCACTGAGCAGTTCTTC. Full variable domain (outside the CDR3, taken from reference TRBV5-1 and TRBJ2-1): KAGVTQTPRYLIKTRGQQVTLSCSPISGHRSVSWYQQTPGQGLQFLFEYFSETQRNKGNFPGRFSGRQFSNSRSEMNVSTLELGDSALYLCASSSGTGPTEQFFGPGTRLTVL.

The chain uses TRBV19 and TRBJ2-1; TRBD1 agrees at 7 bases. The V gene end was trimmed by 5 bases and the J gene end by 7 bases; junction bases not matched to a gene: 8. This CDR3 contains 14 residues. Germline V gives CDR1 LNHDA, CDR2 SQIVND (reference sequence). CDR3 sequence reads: CASSLQDRLNEQFF. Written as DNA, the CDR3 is TGTGCCAGTAGTCTACAGGACAGGCTGAATGAGCAGTTCTTC.

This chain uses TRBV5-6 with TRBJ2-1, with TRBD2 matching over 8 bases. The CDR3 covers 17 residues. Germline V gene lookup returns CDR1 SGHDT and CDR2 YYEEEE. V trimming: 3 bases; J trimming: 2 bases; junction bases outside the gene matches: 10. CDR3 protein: CASSSELGTRAYNEQFF. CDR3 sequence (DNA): TGTGCCAGCAGCTCCGAACTCGGGACTAGGGCCTACAATGAGCAGTTCTTC. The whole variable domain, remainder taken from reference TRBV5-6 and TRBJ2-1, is DAGVTQSPTHLIKTRGQQVTLRCSPKSGHDTVSWYQQALGQGPQFIFQYYEEEERQRGNFPDRFSGHQFPNYSSELNVNALLLGDSALYLCASSSELGTRAYNEQFFGPGTRLTVL.

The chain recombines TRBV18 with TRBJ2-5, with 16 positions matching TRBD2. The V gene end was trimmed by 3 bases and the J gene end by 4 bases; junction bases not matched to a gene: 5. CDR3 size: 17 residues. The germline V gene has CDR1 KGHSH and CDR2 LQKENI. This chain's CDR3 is CASSPGLAGGPRETQYF. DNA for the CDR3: TGTGCCAGCTCACCGGGACTAGCGGGAGGGCCGCGAGAGACCCAGTACTTC.

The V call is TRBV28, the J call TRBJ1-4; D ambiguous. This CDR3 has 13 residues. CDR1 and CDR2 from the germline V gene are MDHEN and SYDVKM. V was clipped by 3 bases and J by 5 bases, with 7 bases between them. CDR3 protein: CASSFVVNEKLFF. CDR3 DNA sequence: TGTGCCAGCAGTTTTGTAGTGAATGAAAAACTGTTTTTT.

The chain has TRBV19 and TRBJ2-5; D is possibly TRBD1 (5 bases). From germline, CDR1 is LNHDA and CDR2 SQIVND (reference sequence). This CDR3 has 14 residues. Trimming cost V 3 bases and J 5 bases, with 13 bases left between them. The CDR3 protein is CASSMRQGGETQYF. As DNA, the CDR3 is TGTGCCAGTAGTATGCGGCAGGGCGGTGAGACCCAGTACTTC.

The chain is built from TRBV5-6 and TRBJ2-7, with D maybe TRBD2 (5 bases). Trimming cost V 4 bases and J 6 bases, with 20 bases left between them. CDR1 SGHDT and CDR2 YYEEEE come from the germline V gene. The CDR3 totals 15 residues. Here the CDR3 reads CASSLLEGPPGEQYF. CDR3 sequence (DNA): TGTGCCAGCAGCCTCCTCGAGGGCCCGCCGGGCGAGCAGTACTTC.